Listed below are T cell receptor beta chains from one sample, sequenced in a study of CD8 T cells in Susac syndrome. TCRdb fed the immunoSEQ multiplex PCR reads into MiXCR, producing one record per CDR3 protein. The profile covers 70,000 to 75,000 distinct CDR3 sequences, with 93% appearing a single time and around 0.15% taken by the ten largest. Sequencing input: CD4+ T cells from PBMCs. These receptors were taken from a human donor with Susac syndrome. Both conserved end residues are part of each CDR3. D genes are given only for firm matches. Size is stated for part of the rows, as once, few or many counts, or as a class when the clone is expanded.

clone size,J gene,D gene,V gene,CDR3 protein,CDR3 DNA
NA,TRBJ1-5,NA,TRBV7-8,CASSLGGRDSNQPQHF,TGTGCCAGCAGCTTAGGGGGTAGGGATAGCAATCAGCCCCAGCATTTT
NA,TRBJ2-7,NA,TRBV5-1,CASSLAGQGFSYEQYF,TGCGCCAGCAGCTTGGCCGGGCAGGGTTTTTCCTACGAGCAGTACTTC
NA,TRBJ2-3,NA,TRBV20-1,CSAGGREGRADTQYF,TGCAGTGCTGGGGGCAGGGAGGGCCGGGCAGATACGCAGTATTTT
NA,TRBJ2-3,TRBD2,TRBV13,CASSSGTSGDRDTQYF,TGTGCCAGCAGCTCCGGGACTAGCGGGGACAGAGATACGCAGTATTTT
NA,TRBJ1-6,NA,TRBV2,CASSADRQRGSPLHF,TGTGCCAGCAGTGCCGACAGGCAACGTGGATCACCCCTCCACTTT
NA,TRBJ1-6,TRBD1,TRBV14,CASSQASPGTGNSPLHF,TGTGCCAGCAGCCAAGCCTCCCCCGGGACAGGAAACTCACCCCTCCACTTT
NA,TRBJ2-5,TRBD2,TRBV12-3/TRBV12-4,CASSPRKAGGLETQYF,TGTGCCAGCAGTCCCCGGAAGGCGGGGGGGCTGGAGACCCAGTACTTC
NA,TRBJ2-3,NA,TRBV5-1,CASSLAGTGSTDTQYF,TGCGCCAGCAGCTTGGCCGGGACGGGGAGCACAGATACGCAGTATTTT
NA,TRBJ2-1,NA,TRBV5-1,CASSLIPQVNEQFF,TGCGCCAGCAGCTTGATTCCACAGGTCAATGAGCAGTTCTTC
NA,TRBJ2-1,NA,TRBV11-1,CASSSTREYSYNEQFF,TGTGCCAGCAGCTCCACTCGGGAATACTCCTACAATGAGCAGTTCTTC
NA,TRBJ1-1,TRBD1,TRBV5-1,CASRHTVQGAEAFF,TGCGCCAGCAGGCATACCGTACAGGGGGCTGAAGCTTTCTTT
NA,TRBJ2-3,TRBD2,TRBV5-1,CASSPPRDYTDTQYF,TGCGCCAGCAGCCCCCCTAGGGACTACACAGATACGCAGTATTTT
few,TRBJ1-6,NA,TRBV4-3,CASSVRPFLGDNSPLHF,TGCGCCAGCAGCGTCCGCCCCTTCCTTGGGGATAATTCACCCCTCCACTTT
NA,TRBJ2-2,NA,TRBV9,CASSVWMTGELFF,TGTGCCAGCAGCGTATGGATGACCGGGGAGCTGTTTTTT
NA,TRBJ2-5,NA,TRBV9,CASSAGGASKTQYF,TGTGCCAGCAGCGCTGGAGGGGCTAGCAAGACCCAGTACTTC
NA,TRBJ2-3,TRBD2,TRBV5-1,CASSLGAGGRTDTQYF,TGCGCCAGCAGCTTGGGAGCGGGGGGGCGCACAGATACGCAGTATTTT
once,TRBJ2-5,NA,TRBV20-1,CSARDGRAYFLETQYF,TGCAGTGCTAGAGACGGCCGAGCCTATTTTCTAGAGACCCAGTACTTC
NA,TRBJ1-6,TRBD1,TRBV6-5,CASSYGTGPYNSPLHF,TGTGCCAGCAGTTACGGGACAGGGCCCTATAATTCACCCCTCCACTTT
NA,TRBJ1-2,NA,TRBV4-3,CASSPVLANYGYTF,TGCGCCAGCAGCCCCGTACTAGCTAACTATGGCTACACCTTC
once,TRBJ2-3,NA,TRBV14,CASSQAVWGGTDTQYF,TGTGCCAGCAGCCAAGCGGTTTGGGGGGGCACAGATACGCAGTATTTT
NA,TRBJ1-4,NA,TRBV7-9,CASSFFEKLFF,TGTGCCAGCAGCTTTTTTGAAAAACTGTTTTTT
NA,TRBJ1-2,TRBD1,TRBV20-1,CSAKGQGGSYGYTF,TGCAGTGCTAAGGGACAGGGTGGTAGCTATGGCTACACCTTC
NA,TRBJ2-5,NA,TRBV6-2/TRBV6-3,CASSSTNMETQYF,TGTGCCAGCAGTTCAACAAACATGGAGACCCAGTACTTC
NA,TRBJ2-7,NA,TRBV6-2/TRBV6-3,CASRGRVQQYF,TGTGCCAGCAGGGGAAGGGTTCAGCAGTACTTC
NA,TRBJ2-7,NA,TRBV2,CASIPLWGNEQYF,TGTGCCAGCATCCCCTTATGGGGTAACGAGCAGTACTTC
NA,TRBJ2-1,TRBD2,TRBV5-1,CAGSSGGNNEQFF,TGCGCCGGTTCCTCGGGGGGGAACAATGAGCAGTTCTTC
NA,TRBJ1-1,NA,TRBV20-1,CSAPTGTNTEAFF,TGCAGTGCCCCTACAGGGACGAACACTGAAGCTTTCTTT
NA,TRBJ2-5,NA,TRBV20-1,CSARVWLGETQYF,TGCAGTGCTAGAGTATGGTTGGGGGAGACCCAGTACTTC
NA,TRBJ1-5,NA,TRBV28,CASSLFSGQPQHF,TGTGCCAGCAGTTTATTTTCGGGCCAGCCCCAGCATTTT
NA,TRBJ2-3,TRBD2,TRBV4-2,CASSQAPGLGTDTQYF,TGTGCCAGCAGCCAAGCTCCGGGACTAGGAACAGATACGCAGTATTTT
NA,TRBJ2-3,NA,TRBV3-1,CASSSRTGPDTQYF,TGTGCCAGCAGCTCTCGCACGGGCCCAGATACGCAGTATTTT
NA,TRBJ2-7,NA,TRBV14,CASSPLWETGYYEQYF,TGTGCCAGCAGCCCCTTATGGGAGACAGGCTACTACGAGCAGTACTTC
NA,TRBJ1-5,NA,TRBV7-8,CASSLALSRTAINQPQHF,TGTGCCAGCAGCTTGGCTCTATCCAGGACAGCCATCAATCAGCCCCAGCATTTT
NA,TRBJ1-2,TRBD1,TRBV3-1,CASSPGTAWAGYTF,TGTGCCAGCAGCCCTGGGACAGCGTGGGCAGGCTACACCTTC
NA,TRBJ1-2,NA,TRBV7-9,CASSLDKSGYTF,TGTGCCAGCAGCTTAGACAAGAGTGGCTACACCTTC
NA,TRBJ2-7,NA,TRBV20-1,CSASRSDSLSRHEQYF,TGCAGTGCTAGTAGGTCGGACAGTTTATCTCGGCACGAGCAGTACTTC
NA,TRBJ2-7,NA,TRBV7-6,CASSLGTASEQYF,TGTGCCAGCAGCTTAGGGACAGCGAGCGAGCAGTACTTC
NA,TRBJ2-2,NA,TRBV3-1,CASSPLGAGELFF,TGTGCCAGCAGCCCCTTGGGAGCCGGGGAGCTGTTTTTT
NA,TRBJ2-3,NA,TRBV5-1,CASSFIWGRMADTQYF,TGCGCCAGCAGCTTTATCTGGGGGAGAATGGCAGATACGCAGTATTTT
NA,TRBJ2-7,TRBD2,TRBV10-3,CAISELGLAYEQYF,TGTGCCATCAGTGAGTTGGGACTAGCCTACGAGCAGTACTTC
NA,TRBJ2-7,NA,TRBV5-1,CASSPGSVYEQYF,TGCGCCAGCAGCCCCGGGTCGGTCTACGAGCAGTACTTC
NA,TRBJ1-6,NA,TRBV9,CASSGGVGSPLHF,TGTGCCAGCAGCGGTGGTGTTGGGTCACCCCTCCACTTT